These 8 T cell receptor beta chains originate from one sample sequenced in a study of vaccination and CD4 T cells after COVID-19. No antigen is known for these receptors. Sequencing of cultured CD4+ T cell DNA used the Oncomine TCR Beta short-read assay. TCRdb passed the PCR reads through MiXCR, listing each CDR3 protein once. The sample has about 12,000 distinct CDR3 sequences; more than 50% are singletons. This sample's treatment: roughly nine-day PBMC culture with coronavirus spike peptide pools or control peptides (ViraFEST assay). Sequencing was performed on CD4+ T cells from blood, cultured in vitro. These receptor sequences come from a human donor who had recovered from COVID-19.

This clonotype turned up a few times. The chain couples TRBV20-1 to TRBJ1-2; D remains ambiguous. The V end was cut by 3 bases, the J end by 0 bases, with 11 bases between. The CDR3 sequence is 14 residues long. Germline CDR1 DFQATT, CDR2 SNEGSKA (reference sequence). CDR3 DNA: TGCAGTGCTAGTCTCAGGACGACTAACTATGGCTACACCTTC. Its protein is CSASLRTTNYGYTF.

J is TRBJ1-6 and V is TRBV25-1; D unresolved. Germline V lookup: CDR1 MGHDK, CDR2 SYGVNS. Trimming removed 4 bases from V and 5 bases from J, with 15 bases in between. The CDR3 is made up of 16 amino acids. As DNA, the CDR3 is TGTGCCAGCAGTGGGCCTCGGAGATTCAATAATTCACCCCTCCACTTT. It codes for CASSGPRRFNNSPLHF.

The rearrangement uses TRBV20-1 and TRBJ2-7; no clear D gene. This CDR3 is 14 amino acids long. CDR1 and CDR2 from the germline V gene are DFQATT and SNEGSKA (reference sequence). Trimming removed 0 bases at V and 2 bases at J, with 11 bases between. CDR3 sequence reads: CSARDPSAAYEQYF. In nucleotides, the CDR3 is TGCAGTGCTAGAGATCCCTCCGCCGCCTACGAGCAGTACTTC.

The chain carries TRBV7-8 and TRBJ2-5, with TRBD1 matching over 10 bases. The CDR3 is 15 amino acids. CDR1 SGHVS and CDR2 FQNEAQ come from the germline V gene. V was clipped by 5 bases and J by 1 base; unmatched bases: 4. This CDR3 reads CASSAGQGVQETQYF. Here the CDR3 DNA reads TGTGCCAGCAGCGCCGGACAGGGGGTCCAAGAGACCCAGTACTTC. Filled out from reference TRBV7-8 and TRBJ2-5, the complete variable domain reads GAGVSQSPRYKVAKRGQDVALRCDPISGHVSLFWYQQALGQGPEFLTYFQNEAQLDKSGLPSDRFFAERPEGSVSTLKIQRTQQEDSAVYLCASSAGQGVQETQYFGPGTRLLVL.

The V gene is TRBV20-1, the J gene TRBJ2-3; D is undetermined. V lost 6 bases to trimming and J lost 0 bases, with 16 bases between them. The CDR3 spans 15 residues. Germline V gives CDR1 DFQATT, CDR2 SNEGSKA (reference sequence). In DNA, the CDR3 is TGCAGTGCCCCCCGGGCGGATACTAGCACAGATACGCAGTATTTT. Protein sequence: CSAPRADTSTDTQYF.

The CDR3: CASSQDGYGQLFF. CDR3 DNA sequence: TGCGCCAGCAGCCAAGATGGCTACGGCCAGCTGTTTTTT. This rearrangement joins TRBV4-3 to TRBJ2-2, with no clear D. Germline CDR1 reads LGHNA; CDR2 reads YSLEER. Trimming left V 0 bases short and J 12 bases short, with 11 bases between. This CDR3 is built from 13 residues.

This clonotype was found a few times. The V and J genes are TRBV20-1 and TRBJ1-4; 7 bases agree with TRBD1. The CDR3 extends over 14 amino acids. Per germline, CDR1 DFQATT and CDR2 SNEGSKA (reference sequence). The V gene end was trimmed by 4 bases and the J gene end by 7 bases; junction bases not matched to a gene: 9. CDR3 residues: CSATRDSSGEKLFF. The CDR3 DNA reads TGCAGTGCTACCCGGGACAGCAGCGGTGAAAAACTGTTTTTT.

This clonotype has a handful of counts. The rearrangement links TRBV7-9 to TRBJ2-1, with D hard to call. CDR1 is SEHNR and CDR2 is FQNEAQ in the germline V gene (reference sequence). The CDR3 consists of 13 residues. The V and J ends lost 3 bases and 7 bases respectively, with 10 bases between them. In nucleotides, the CDR3 is TGTGCCAGCAGCTTCAAAGTGCTGAATGAGCAGTTCTTC. It codes for CASSFKVLNEQFF.